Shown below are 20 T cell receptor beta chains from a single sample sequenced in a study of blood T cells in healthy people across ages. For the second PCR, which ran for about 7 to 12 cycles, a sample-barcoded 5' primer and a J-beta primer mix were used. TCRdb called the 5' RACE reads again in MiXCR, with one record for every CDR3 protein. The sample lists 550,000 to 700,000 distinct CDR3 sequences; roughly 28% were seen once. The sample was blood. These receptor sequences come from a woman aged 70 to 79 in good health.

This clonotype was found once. The CDR3 nucleotides read TGTGCCAGCAGTGACGGTGGGTCTGAAGCTTTCTTT. It yields the protein CASSDGGSEAFF. J is TRBJ1-1 and V is TRBV6-4; no clear D gene. Trimming removed 2 bases at V and 6 bases at J, with 7 bases between. Germline V lookup: CDR1 MRHNA, CDR2 SNTAGT. The CDR3 runs to 12 residues.

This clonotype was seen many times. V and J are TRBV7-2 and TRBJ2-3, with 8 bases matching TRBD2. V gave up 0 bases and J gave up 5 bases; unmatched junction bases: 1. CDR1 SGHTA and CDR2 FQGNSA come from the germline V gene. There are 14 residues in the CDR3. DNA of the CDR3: TGTGCCAGCAGCTTAGCTAGCGGGGTAGATACGCAGTATTTT. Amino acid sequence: CASSLASGVDTQYF.

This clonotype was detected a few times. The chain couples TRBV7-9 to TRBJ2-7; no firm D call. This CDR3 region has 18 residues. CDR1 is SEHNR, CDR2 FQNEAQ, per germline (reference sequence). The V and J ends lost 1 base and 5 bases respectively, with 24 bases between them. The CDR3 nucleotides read TGTGCCAGCAGCTTAGTCGTGTCGGAGCTATCCTCATTCCACGAGCAGTACTTC. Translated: CASSLVVSELSSFHEQYF. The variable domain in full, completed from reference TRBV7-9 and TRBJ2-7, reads DTGVSQNPRHKITKRGQNVTFRCDPISEHNRLYWYRQTLGQGPEFLTYFQNEAQLEKSRLLSDRFSAERPKGSFSTLEIQRTEQGDSAMYLCASSLVVSELSSFHEQYFGPGTRLTVT.

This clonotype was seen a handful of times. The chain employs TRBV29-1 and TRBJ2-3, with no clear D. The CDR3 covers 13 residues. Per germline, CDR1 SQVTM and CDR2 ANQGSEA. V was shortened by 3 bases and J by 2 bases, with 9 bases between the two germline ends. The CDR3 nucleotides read TGCAGCGTTGACAGAAGGTCCACAGATACGCAGTATTTT. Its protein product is CSVDRRSTDTQYF.

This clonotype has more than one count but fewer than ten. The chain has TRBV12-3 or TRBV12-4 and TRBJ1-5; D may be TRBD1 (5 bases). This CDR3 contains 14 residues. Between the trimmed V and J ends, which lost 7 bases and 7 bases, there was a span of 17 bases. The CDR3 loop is CASTLMGTRQPQHF. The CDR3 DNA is TGTGCCAGCACCCTCATGGGGACCCGACAGCCCCAGCATTTT.

CDR3 in amino acids: CASRPTVNEKLFF. The CDR3, as DNA: TGCGCCAGCAGGCCGACAGTTAATGAAAAACTGTTTTTT. The chain joins TRBV5-1 to TRBJ1-4; a possible D gene is TRBD1 (5 bases). Trimming shortened V by 5 bases and J by 4 bases, and 9 bases separated the two germline ends. CDR3 length: 13 amino acids. Germline V gives CDR1 SGHRS, CDR2 YFSETQ.

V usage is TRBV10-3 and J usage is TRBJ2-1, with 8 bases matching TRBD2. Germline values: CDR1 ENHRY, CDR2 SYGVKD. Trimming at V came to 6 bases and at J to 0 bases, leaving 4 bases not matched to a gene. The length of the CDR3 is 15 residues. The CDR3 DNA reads TGTGCCATCAGCGAGCGGGGGAACTCCTACAATGAGCAGTTCTTC. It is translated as CAISERGNSYNEQFF.

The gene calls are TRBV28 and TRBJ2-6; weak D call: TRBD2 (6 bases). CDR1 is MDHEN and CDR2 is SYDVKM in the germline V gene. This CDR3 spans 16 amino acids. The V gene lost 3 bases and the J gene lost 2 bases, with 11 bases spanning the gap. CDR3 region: CASSFAGSPGANVLTF. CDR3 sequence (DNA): TGTGCCAGCAGTTTTGCGGGGAGCCCTGGGGCCAACGTCCTGACTTTC. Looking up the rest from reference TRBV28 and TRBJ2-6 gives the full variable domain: DVKVTQSSRYLVKRTGEKVFLECVQDMDHENMFWYRQDPGLGLRLIYFSYDVKMKEKGDIPEGYSVSREKKERFSLILESASTNQTSMYLCASSFAGSPGANVLTFGAGSRLTVL.

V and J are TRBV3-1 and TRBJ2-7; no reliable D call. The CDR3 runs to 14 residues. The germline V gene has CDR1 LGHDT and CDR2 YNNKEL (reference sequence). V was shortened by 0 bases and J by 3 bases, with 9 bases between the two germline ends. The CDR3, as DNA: TGTGCCAGCAGCCAAGATAGGGTCCTCTACGAGCAGTACTTC. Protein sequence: CASSQDRVLYEQYF.

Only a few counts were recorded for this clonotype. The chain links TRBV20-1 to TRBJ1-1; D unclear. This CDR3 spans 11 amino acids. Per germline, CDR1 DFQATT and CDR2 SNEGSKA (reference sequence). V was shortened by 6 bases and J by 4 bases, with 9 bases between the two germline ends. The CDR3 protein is CSAPTPTEAFF. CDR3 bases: TGCAGTGCCCCAACCCCCACTGAAGCTTTCTTT.

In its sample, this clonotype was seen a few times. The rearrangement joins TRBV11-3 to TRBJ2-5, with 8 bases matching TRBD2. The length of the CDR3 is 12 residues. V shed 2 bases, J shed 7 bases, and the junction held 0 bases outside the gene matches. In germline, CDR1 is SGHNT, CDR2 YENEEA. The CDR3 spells CASSLTSGTQYF. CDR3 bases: TGTGCCAGCAGCTTAACTAGCGGGACCCAGTACTTC.

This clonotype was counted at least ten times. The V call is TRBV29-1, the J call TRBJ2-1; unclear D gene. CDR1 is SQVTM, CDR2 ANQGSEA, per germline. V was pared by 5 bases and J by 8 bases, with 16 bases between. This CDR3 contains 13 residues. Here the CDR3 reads CSVLVPVVYEQFF. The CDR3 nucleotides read TGCAGCGTTTTAGTCCCCGTCGTCTATGAGCAGTTCTTC.

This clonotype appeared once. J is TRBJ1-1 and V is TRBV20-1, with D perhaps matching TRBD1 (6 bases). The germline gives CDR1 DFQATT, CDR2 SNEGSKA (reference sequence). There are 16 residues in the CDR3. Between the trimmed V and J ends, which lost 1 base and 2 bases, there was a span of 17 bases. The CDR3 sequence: CSARGVRGADNTEAFF. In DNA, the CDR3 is TGCAGTGCTAGAGGGGTAAGGGGGGCCGACAACACTGAAGCTTTCTTT.

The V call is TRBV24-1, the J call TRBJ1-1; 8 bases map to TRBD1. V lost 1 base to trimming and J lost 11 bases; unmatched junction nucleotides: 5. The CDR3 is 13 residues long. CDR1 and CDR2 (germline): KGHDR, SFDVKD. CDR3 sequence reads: CATSDFRGRGAFF. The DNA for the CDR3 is TGTGCCACCAGTGATTTCAGGGGGCGCGGGGCTTTCTTT.

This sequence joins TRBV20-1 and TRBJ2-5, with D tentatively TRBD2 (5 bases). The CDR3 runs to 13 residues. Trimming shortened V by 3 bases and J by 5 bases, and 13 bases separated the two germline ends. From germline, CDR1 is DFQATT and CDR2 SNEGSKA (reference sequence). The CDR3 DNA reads TGCAGTGCTAGCCGTTTGGGCGGGGAGACCCAGTACTTC. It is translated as CSASRLGGETQYF.

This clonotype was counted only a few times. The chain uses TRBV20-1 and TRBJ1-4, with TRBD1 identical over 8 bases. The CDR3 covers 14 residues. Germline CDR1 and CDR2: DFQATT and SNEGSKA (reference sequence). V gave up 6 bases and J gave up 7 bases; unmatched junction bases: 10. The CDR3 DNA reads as TGCAGTGCCCCTCCGGCAGGGGGCAGTGAAAAACTGTTTTTT. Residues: CSAPPAGGSEKLFF.

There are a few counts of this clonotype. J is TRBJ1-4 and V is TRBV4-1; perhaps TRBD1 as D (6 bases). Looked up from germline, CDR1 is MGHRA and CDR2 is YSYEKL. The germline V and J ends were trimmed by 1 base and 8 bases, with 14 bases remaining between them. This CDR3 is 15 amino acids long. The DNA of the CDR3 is TGCGCCAGCAGCCAAGTCCAGGGGTTCAGAGAAAAACTGTTTTTT. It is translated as CASSQVQGFREKLFF.

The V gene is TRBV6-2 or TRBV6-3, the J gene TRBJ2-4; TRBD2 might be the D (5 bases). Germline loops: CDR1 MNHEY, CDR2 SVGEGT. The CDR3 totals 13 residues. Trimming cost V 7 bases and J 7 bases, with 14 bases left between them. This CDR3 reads CASTPSGRNIQYF. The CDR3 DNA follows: TGTGCCAGCACCCCAAGCGGCAGGAACATTCAGTACTTC.

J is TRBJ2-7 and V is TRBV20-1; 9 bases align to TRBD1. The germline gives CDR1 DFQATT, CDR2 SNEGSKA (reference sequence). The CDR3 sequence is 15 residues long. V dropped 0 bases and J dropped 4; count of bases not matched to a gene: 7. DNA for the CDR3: TGCAGTGCTAGAGAACCGACAGGGGGTCCGTACGAGCAGTACTTC. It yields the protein CSAREPTGGPYEQYF.

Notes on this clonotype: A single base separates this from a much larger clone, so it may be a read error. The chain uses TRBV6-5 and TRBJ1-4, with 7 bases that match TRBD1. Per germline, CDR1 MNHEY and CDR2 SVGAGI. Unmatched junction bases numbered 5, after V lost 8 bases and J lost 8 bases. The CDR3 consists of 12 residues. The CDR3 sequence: CASGPRGEKLFF. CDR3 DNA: TGTGCCAGCGGCCCCAGGGGGGAAAAACTGTTTTTT.